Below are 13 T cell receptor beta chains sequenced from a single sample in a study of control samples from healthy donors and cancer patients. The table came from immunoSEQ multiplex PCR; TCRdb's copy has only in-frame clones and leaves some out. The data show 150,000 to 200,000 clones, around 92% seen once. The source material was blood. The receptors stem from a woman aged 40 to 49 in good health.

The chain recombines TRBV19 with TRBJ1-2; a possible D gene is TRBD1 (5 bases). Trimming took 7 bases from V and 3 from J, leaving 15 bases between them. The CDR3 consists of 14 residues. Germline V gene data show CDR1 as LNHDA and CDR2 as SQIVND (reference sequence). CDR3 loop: CASIRPGAYYGYTF. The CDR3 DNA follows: TGTGCCAGTATTCGTCCCGGGGCCTACTATGGCTACACCTTC.

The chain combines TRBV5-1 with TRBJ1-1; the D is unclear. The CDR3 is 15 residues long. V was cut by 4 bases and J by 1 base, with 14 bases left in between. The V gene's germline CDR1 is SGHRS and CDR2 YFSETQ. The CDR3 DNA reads TGCGCCAGCAGCCGTAATTCCGGGCCGAACACTGAAGCTTTCTTT. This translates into CASSRNSGPNTEAFF.

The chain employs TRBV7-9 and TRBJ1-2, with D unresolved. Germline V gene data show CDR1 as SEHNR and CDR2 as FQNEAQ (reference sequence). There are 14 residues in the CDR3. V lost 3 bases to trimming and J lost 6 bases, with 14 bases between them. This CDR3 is CASSFERRSDGYTF. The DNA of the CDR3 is TGTGCCAGCAGCTTTGAAAGACGGAGTGATGGCTACACCTTC.

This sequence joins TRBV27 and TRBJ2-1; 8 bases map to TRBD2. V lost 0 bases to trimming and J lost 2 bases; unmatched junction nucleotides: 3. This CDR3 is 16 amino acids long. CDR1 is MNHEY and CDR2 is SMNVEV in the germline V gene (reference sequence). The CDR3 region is CASSLSRAGAYNEQFF. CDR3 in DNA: TGTGCCAGCAGTTTATCGCGAGCGGGGGCCTACAATGAGCAGTTCTTC.

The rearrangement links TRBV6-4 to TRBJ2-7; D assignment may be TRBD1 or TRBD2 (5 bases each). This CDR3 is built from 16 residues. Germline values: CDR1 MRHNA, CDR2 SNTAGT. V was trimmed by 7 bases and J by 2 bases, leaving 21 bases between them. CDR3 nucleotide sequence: TGTGCCAGCAATCCCGTCGGGACGGTAGGGCCCTACGAGCAGTACTTC. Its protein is CASNPVGTVGPYEQYF.

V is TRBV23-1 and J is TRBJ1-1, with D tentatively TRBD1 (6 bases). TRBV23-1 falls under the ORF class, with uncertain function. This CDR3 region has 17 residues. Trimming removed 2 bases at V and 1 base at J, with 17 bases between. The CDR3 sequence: CASSQVPQGGGNTEAFF. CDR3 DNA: TGCGCCAGCAGTCAAGTTCCACAGGGTGGAGGGAACACTGAAGCTTTCTTT.

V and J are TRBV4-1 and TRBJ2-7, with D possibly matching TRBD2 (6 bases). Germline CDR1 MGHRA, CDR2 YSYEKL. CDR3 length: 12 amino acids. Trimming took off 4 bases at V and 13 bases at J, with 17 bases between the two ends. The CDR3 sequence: CASSPDGLANYF. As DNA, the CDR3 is TGCGCCAGCAGCCCAGACGGGCTAGCGAACTACTTC.

This chain's CDR3 is CASSYSSGGSYGYTF. CDR3 DNA: TGTGCCAGTAGTTACTCCAGCGGCGGCAGCTATGGCTACACCTTC. This sequence joins TRBV19 and TRBJ1-2; D not resolved. The CDR3 is made up of 15 amino acids. Germline values: CDR1 LNHDA, CDR2 SQIVND (reference sequence). V was cut by 5 bases and J by 4 bases, with 17 bases left in between. Together with reference TRBV19 and TRBJ1-2, the CDR3 gives the full variable domain: DGGITQSPKYLFRKEGQNVTLSCEQNLNHDAMYWYRQDPGQGLRLIYYSQIVNDFQKGDIAEGYSVSREKKESFPLTVTSAQKNPTAFYLCASSYSSGGSYGYTFGSGTRLTVV.

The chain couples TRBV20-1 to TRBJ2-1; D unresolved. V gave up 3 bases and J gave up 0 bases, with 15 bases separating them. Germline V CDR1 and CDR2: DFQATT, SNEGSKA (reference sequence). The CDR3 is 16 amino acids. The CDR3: CSASQTQSASYNEQFF. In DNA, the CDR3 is TGCAGTGCTAGTCAGACCCAGTCGGCCTCCTACAATGAGCAGTTCTTC.

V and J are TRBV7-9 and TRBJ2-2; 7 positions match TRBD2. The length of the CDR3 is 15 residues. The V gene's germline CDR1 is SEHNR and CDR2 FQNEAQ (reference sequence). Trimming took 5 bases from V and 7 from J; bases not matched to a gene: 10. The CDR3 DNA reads TGTGCCAGCAGCCCAAGAACTAGCGTTGGCGGGGAGCTGTTTTTT. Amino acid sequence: CASSPRTSVGGELFF.

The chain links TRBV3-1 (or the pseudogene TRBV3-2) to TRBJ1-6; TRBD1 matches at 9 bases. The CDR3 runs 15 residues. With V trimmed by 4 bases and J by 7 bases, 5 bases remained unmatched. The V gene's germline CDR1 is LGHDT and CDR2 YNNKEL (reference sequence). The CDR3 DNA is TGTGCCAGCAGCCTCGGGACAGGGAGGAATTCACCCCTCCACTTT. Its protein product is CASSLGTGRNSPLHF.

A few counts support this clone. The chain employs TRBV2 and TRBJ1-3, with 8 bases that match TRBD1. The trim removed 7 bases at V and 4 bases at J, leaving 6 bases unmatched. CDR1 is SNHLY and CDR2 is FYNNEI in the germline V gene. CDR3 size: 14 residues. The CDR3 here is CASIPDRAGNTIYF. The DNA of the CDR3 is TGTGCCAGCATACCGGACAGGGCCGGAAACACCATATATTTT.

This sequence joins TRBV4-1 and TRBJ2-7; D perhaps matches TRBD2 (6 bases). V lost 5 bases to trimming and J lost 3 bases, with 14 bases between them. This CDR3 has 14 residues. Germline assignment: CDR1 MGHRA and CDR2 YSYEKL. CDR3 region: CASSLSGPDYEQYF. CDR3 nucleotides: TGCGCCAGCAGCTTAAGCGGGCCAGACTACGAGCAGTACTTC.